The next 18 T cell receptor beta chains were all read from a single sample in a study of CD8+CD57+ T cells in acquired aplastic anemia. According to the study, genomic DNA was the template for TCR beta VDJ and CDR3 profiling. Using its own MiXCR run on the reads, TCRdb lists one record per CDR3 protein. This table has 30,000 to 40,000 distinct CDR3 sequences, roughly 77% appearing once. The sample taken for sequencing was sorted CD4+, CD8+, or CD8+CD57+ T cells (not recorded which) from PBMCs. The source of these receptors is a human donor in good health, serving as a control.

The chain uses TRBV4-1 and TRBJ1-2, with no clear D. V lost 3 bases, J lost 4 bases, and 12 bases lay in between. CDR3 size: 14 residues. The germline gives CDR1 MGHRA, CDR2 YSYEKL. The CDR3 region is CASSHSVGSYGYTF. The CDR3 nucleotides are TGCGCCAGCAGCCATTCTGTAGGGAGCTATGGCTACACCTTC.

The chain couples TRBV2 to TRBJ2-3; D gene unclear. V was trimmed by 3 bases and J by 11 bases, leaving 9 bases between them. The CDR3 has 11 residues. The germline V gene has CDR1 SNHLY and CDR2 FYNNEI. CDR3 sequence reads: CASSETIVQYF. CDR3 DNA: TGTGCCAGCAGTGAGACAATTGTGCAGTATTTT.

The J gene is TRBJ2-3, the V gene TRBV9; 13 nucleotides match TRBD2. Germline V lookup: CDR1 SGDLS, CDR2 YYNGEE. This CDR3 has 15 amino acids. V shed 3 bases, J shed 4 bases, and the junction held 2 bases outside the gene matches. CDR3 in DNA: TGTGCCAGCAGCGGACTAGCGGGGGGTGCAGATACGCAGTATTTT. This encodes CASSGLAGGADTQYF.

This sequence joins TRBV29-1 and TRBJ2-5, with 12 bases fitting TRBD2. With V trimmed by 4 bases and J by 6 bases, 6 bases remained unmatched. Germline V gives CDR1 SQVTM, CDR2 ANQGSEA. The CDR3 is 14 amino acids. In nucleotides, the CDR3 is TGCAGCGTTGTTCTACTAGCGGGAGGAAAGACCCAGTACTTC. Protein product: CSVVLLAGGKTQYF.

The chain carries TRBV7-2 and TRBJ2-7; D possibly uses TRBD1 or TRBD2 (5 bases each). Trimming stripped 5 bases from V and 2 bases from J, with 16 bases between. The length of the CDR3 is 15 residues. CDR1 and CDR2 from the germline V gene are SGHTA and FQGNSA. CDR3 residues: CASSSKTGTAYEQYF. CDR3 nucleotides: TGTGCCAGCAGCAGCAAAACCGGGACGGCCTACGAGCAGTACTTC.

The chain couples TRBV15 to TRBJ1-6; D is unclear. The CDR3 sequence is 14 residues long. V was trimmed by 4 bases and J by 8 bases, leaving 12 bases between them. CDR1 and CDR2 from the germline V gene are LNHNV and YYDKDF (reference sequence). The CDR3 here is CATSTRQPYSPLHF. DNA for the CDR3: TGTGCCACCAGCACGCGGCAGCCTTATTCACCCCTCCACTTT. The full variable domain, completed using reference TRBV15 and TRBJ1-6, is DAMVIQNPRYQVTQFGKPVTLSCSQTLNHNVMYWYQQKSSQAPKLLFHYYDKDFNNEADTPDNFQSRRPNTSFCFLDIRSPGLGDTAMYLCATSTRQPYSPLHFGNGTRLTVT.

Regarding this clonotype: An end of the junction does not agree with germline; a read error may underlie this. This rearrangement joins TRBV10-3 to TRBJ1-5, with a tentative D call TRBD1 (5 bases). CDR3 length: 13 amino acids. The germline CDR1 and CDR2 sequences are ENHRY and SYGVKD. The CDR3 bases are TGTGCCAGCAGTTTACAGGGCAATCAGCCCCAGCATTTT. Its translation: CASSLQGNQPQHF.

The chain employs TRBV2 and TRBJ1-2, with D possibly TRBD1 on 5 matching bases. CDR1 is SNHLY, CDR2 FYNNEI, per germline. The CDR3 extends over 13 amino acids. V lost 6 bases and J 4 bases, leaving 12 bases between the germline ends. CDR3 in amino acids: CASRMGQTYGYTF. The CDR3 DNA is TGTGCCAGCAGGATGGGGCAGACCTATGGCTACACCTTC. The entire variable domain, with the rest obtained from reference TRBV2 and TRBJ1-2, is as follows: EPEVTQTPSHQVTQMGQEVILRCVPISNHLYFYWYRQILGQKVEFLVSFYNNEISEKSEIFDDQFSVERPDGSNFTLKIRSTKLEDSAMYFCASRMGQTYGYTFGSGTRLTVV.

This rearrangement joins TRBV7-2 to TRBJ2-1; D may be TRBD1 (5 bases). The germline CDR1 and CDR2 sequences are SGHTA and FQGNSA. Trimming removed 0 bases from V and 8 bases from J, with 8 bases in between. The CDR3 is 13 amino acids. The CDR3 region is CASSLARVDEQFF. As DNA, the CDR3 is TGTGCCAGCAGCTTAGCCAGGGTGGATGAGCAGTTCTTC.

The chain has TRBV9 and TRBJ1-2; no definite D call. V was trimmed by 5 bases and J by 7 bases, leaving 6 bases between them. The germline V gene has CDR1 SGDLS and CDR2 YYNGEE. The CDR3 runs to 10 residues. The CDR3 nucleotides read TGTGCCAGCAGTGGACCTGGCTACACCTTC. Amino acid sequence: CASSGPGYTF.

On this clonotype itself: The CDR3 ends on some other residue instead of the conserved phenylalanine or tryptophan, so this is likely a read error. The chain uses TRBV29-1 and TRBJ1-2; D call uncertain. Germline V gene data show CDR1 as SQVTM and CDR2 as ANQGSEA. CDR3 length: 11 residues. V was pared by 7 bases and J by 6 bases, with 12 bases between. The CDR3 sequence is CSAVGPHGYTL. The CDR3, as DNA: TGCAGCGCCGTCGGGCCACATGGCTACACCCTC.

V gene TRBV20-1 combines with J gene TRBJ2-1; D might be TRBD1 (5 bases). The CDR3 has 14 residues. V gave up 2 bases and J gave up 5 bases, with 13 bases separating them. Per the germline V gene, CDR1 is DFQATT and CDR2 is SNEGSKA (reference sequence). CDR3 sequence reads: CSARLDTLHNEQFF. The DNA for the CDR3 is TGCAGTGCTAGATTGGACACACTCCACAATGAGCAGTTCTTC.

The V gene is TRBV19, the J gene TRBJ1-1; D might be TRBD1 (5 bases). Trimming removed 9 bases from V and 1 base from J, with 18 bases in between. CDR3 length equals 15 residues. Germline CDR1 and CDR2: LNHDA and SQIVND (reference sequence). CDR3 residues: CASRLRRDANTEAFF. The DNA of the CDR3 is TGTGCCAGCCGGTTGCGAAGGGACGCGAACACTGAAGCTTTCTTT.

The rearrangement joins TRBV11-2 to TRBJ2-1, with TRBD1 matching over 7 bases. V was pared by 5 bases and J by 8 bases, with 9 bases of the junction left unmatched. This CDR3 is 14 amino acids long. The germline CDR1 and CDR2 sequences are SGHAT and FQNNGV. The CDR3 protein is CASSEPTGKDEQFF. The CDR3 bases are TGTGCCAGCAGCGAACCGACAGGGAAGGATGAGCAGTTCTTC. Together with reference TRBV11-2 and TRBJ2-1, the CDR3 gives the full variable domain: EAGVAQSPRYKIIEKRQSVAFWCNPISGHATLYWYQQILGQGPKLLIQFQNNGVVDDSQLPKDRFSAERLKGVDSTLKIQPAKLEDSAVYLCASSEPTGKDEQFFGPGTRLTVL.

The chain recombines TRBV9 with TRBJ2-5, with D perhaps matching TRBD2 (5 bases). Trimming took off 3 bases at V and 1 base at J, with 13 bases between the two ends. This CDR3 is 15 amino acids long. Germline V lookup: CDR1 SGDLS, CDR2 YYNGEE. CDR3 DNA: TGTGCCAGCAGCGCAGCGGCCGGGCTCCAAGAGACCCAGTACTTC. Its translation is CASSAAAGLQETQYF.

This clonotype came up a few times. The V gene is TRBV25-1, the J gene TRBJ2-7, with 8 bases that match TRBD2. Per the germline V gene, CDR1 is MGHDK and CDR2 is SYGVNS. This CDR3 spans 14 amino acids. V lost 8 bases to trimming and J lost 2 bases; unmatched junction nucleotides: 8. The CDR3 loop is CASSATGGTYEQYF. The DNA of the CDR3 is TGTGCCAGCTCCGCGACGGGGGGGACCTACGAGCAGTACTTC.

This clonotype occurred a few times. The chain employs TRBV24-1 and TRBJ2-5; TRBD1 aligns across 8 bases. CDR1 KGHDR and CDR2 SFDVKD come from the germline V gene. The V and J ends lost 8 bases and 4 bases, in that order; junction bases with no gene match: 14. This CDR3 comprises 16 residues. The CDR3 DNA reads TGTGCCACCACTGGTCGAGACAGGGGAGAAAGAGAGACCCAGTACTTC. Amino acid sequence: CATTGRDRGERETQYF.

This clonotype was observed a few times. J is TRBJ1-6 and V is TRBV25-1; D call uncertain. This CDR3 is built from 16 residues. The germline V gene has CDR1 MGHDK and CDR2 SYGVNS. Trimming took off 4 bases at V and 5 bases at J, with 15 bases between the two ends. DNA for the CDR3: TGTGCCAGCAGTGGGTTATGGCCGCGGAATAATTCACCCCTCCACTTT. Residues: CASSGLWPRNNSPLHF.